A selection of T cell receptor beta chains follows, all from one sample in a study of cytomegalovirus exposure and HLA in healthy donors. Sequencing used immunoSEQ multiplex PCR; TCRdb keeps in-frame clones, though not all of them. The repertoire holds about 150,000 clones, with approximately 69% as singletons. The sample was PBMCs. Receptor source: a man aged 25-40 years in good health and CMV-seronegative. Each CDR3 is given with its conserved first and last residue. A D gene is named only where the DNA matches it firmly. Rows may omit the clone size; those that give it use once, few, many or a size class.

d_gene,abundance,j_gene,len,v_gene,CDR3nt,CDR3aa
-,few,TRBJ1-1,13,TRBV5-5,TGTGCCAGCAGTTGGGGACAGAACACTGAAGCTTTCTTT,CASSWGQNTEAFF
TRBD2,few,TRBJ2-7,14,TRBV30,TGTGCCTGGAGTGTGGGGGGGAACTCCTACGAGCAGTACTTC,CAWSVGGNSYEQYF
-,-,TRBJ2-5,13,TRBV13,TGTGCCAGCAGCACCGGGGGTAAGGAGACCCAGTACTTC,CASSTGGKETQYF
TRBD2,-,TRBJ2-7,15,TRBV6-6,TGTGCCAGCAGTCAAACTAGCGGGGGGGCCGACGAGCAGTACTTC,CASSQTSGGADEQYF
TRBD1,-,TRBJ1-2,16,TRBV5-8,TGTGCCAGCAGCTTCTCAGACAGGGGTCCTAACTATGGCTACACCTTC,CASSFSDRGPNYGYTF
TRBD1,-,TRBJ2-3,16,TRBV7-6,TGTGCCAGCAGCTTAGCCGGACAGGGAAACACAGATACGCAGTATTTT,CASSLAGQGNTDTQYF
TRBD1,-,TRBJ1-1,16,TRBV28,TGTGCCAGCAAGGGGACAGAATTCGGTGGGAGCACTGAAGCTTTCTTT,CASKGTEFGGSTEAFF
TRBD1,-,TRBJ1-4,15,TRBV6-1,TGTGCCAGCAGGGGGACAGGGGGCGCGGGTGAAAAACTGTTTTTT,CASRGTGGAGEKLFF
-,-,TRBJ2-3,14,TRBV6-6,TGTGCCAGCAGTTACAGGGGTAGCACAGATACGCAGTATTTT,CASSYRGSTDTQYF
TRBD1,-,TRBJ2-1,15,TRBV6-5,TGTGCCAGCAGTTATGGACAGGGGGCTAGCAATGAGCAGTTCTTC,CASSYGQGASNEQFF
-,-,TRBJ1-1,14,TRBV9,TGTGCCAGCAGCTCTTCCGACAGCCACACTGAAGCTTTCTTT,CASSSSDSHTEAFF
TRBD1,-,TRBJ1-2,14,TRBV4-3,TGCGCCAGCAGCCAAGAGGGACAGTTAGATGGCTACACCTTC,CASSQEGQLDGYTF
-,-,TRBJ2-1,15,TRBV2,TGTGCCAGCAGTGAAGCGGAGGGGACCTACAATGAGCAGTTCTTC,CASSEAEGTYNEQFF
-,once,TRBJ2-5,13,TRBV6-5,TGTGCCAGCCGCACAGGCGGTCAAGAGACCCAGTACTTC,CASRTGGQETQYF
-,-,TRBJ2-7,14,TRBV4-3,TGCGCCAGCAGCCAAGGGTCAGGAACCTACGAGCAGTACTTC,CASSQGSGTYEQYF
-,-,TRBJ2-7,13,TRBV28,TGTGCCAGCAGTCCCACTCACAGGGACGGCAGGTACTTC,CASSPTHRDGRYF
TRBD1,-,TRBJ1-1,13,TRBV7-2,TGTGCCAGCAGCCGACAGGGGACGCCTGAAGCTTTCTTT,CASSRQGTPEAFF
TRBD1,-,TRBJ2-6,17,TRBV6-1,TGTGCCAGCAGTGACAGGACAGGTACATCTGGGGCCAACGTCCTGACTTTC,CASSDRTGTSGANVLTF
-,-,TRBJ2-2,15,TRBV7-5,TGTGCCAGAAGCTCCGGACAGGGGGCGTCCGGGGAGCTGTTTTTT,CARSSGQGASGELFF
TRBD2,-,TRBJ2-3,18,TRBV5-1,TGCGCCAGCAGCTTGGCCGAGCGGGGGGCGTGGGACACAGATACGCAGTATTTT,CASSLAERGAWDTDTQYF
-,-,TRBJ2-5,15,TRBV4-1,TGCGCCAGCAGCCAAGAGAGCACGTACCAAGAGACCCAGTACTTC,CASSQESTYQETQYF
TRBD1,few,TRBJ2-1,14,TRBV7-2,TGTGCCAGCAGCCCGGGACAGGGTGGTAATGAGCAGTTCTTC,CASSPGQGGNEQFF
-,many,TRBJ2-1,12,TRBV7-9,TGTGCCAGCAGCCCTACTAGAAATGAGCAGTTCTTC,CASSPTRNEQFF
TRBD1,once,TRBJ1-6,14,TRBV30,TGTGCCTGGAGTACGGACAGGGTCAATTCACCCCTCCACTTT,CAWSTDRVNSPLHF
-,-,TRBJ2-2,15,TRBV5-1,TGCGCCAGCAGCTTGACAGGACAGAACACCGGGGAGCTGTTTTTT,CASSLTGQNTGELFF
-,-,TRBJ2-7,14,TRBV6-1,TGTGCCAGCAGTGACAGGGGAAAGCTTTACGAGCAGTACTTC,CASSDRGKLYEQYF
-,-,TRBJ1-4,16,TRBV19,TGTGCCAGTAGTCCGGGGACTCGTTGGACTAATGAAAAACTGTTTTTT,CASSPGTRWTNEKLFF
TRBD2,-,TRBJ2-3,16,TRBV6-6,TGTGCCAGCAGTTATAAGCGGGGGCCCTTCACAGATACGCAGTATTTT,CASSYKRGPFTDTQYF
TRBD1,few,TRBJ2-7,14,TRBV7-6,TGTGCCAGCAGCCCCGCAGGGGGCGGGTACGAGCAGTACTTC,CASSPAGGGYEQYF
-,once,TRBJ1-1,15,TRBV5-1,TGCGCCAGCAGGGACGGGCTAGGGGTGAACACTGAAGCTTTCTTT,CASRDGLGVNTEAFF
TRBD1,-,TRBJ2-1,15,TRBV7-9,TGTGCCAGCAGCCCCCCCGGGACAGGATTCAATGAGCAGTTCTTC,CASSPPGTGFNEQFF
-,-,TRBJ1-1,14,TRBV19,TGTGCCAGTACGCTCGGAGCGGGGAACACTGAAGCTTTCTTT,CASTLGAGNTEAFF
-,-,TRBJ2-5,15,TRBV7-6,TGTGCCAGCAGCTCCGCGACAGGCCGGCAAGAGACCCAGTACTTC,CASSSATGRQETQYF
TRBD2,-,TRBJ2-5,13,TRBV11-3,TGTGCCAGCACAGCGGGACCACAAGAGACCCAGTACTTC,CASTAGPQETQYF
-,-,TRBJ1-4,16,TRBV9,TGTGCCAGCAGCGTAGGGGTGGACGGTGGAGGGGAAAAACTGTTTTTT,CASSVGVDGGGEKLFF
-,-,TRBJ2-7,13,TRBV2,TGTGCCAGCAGACAGGCTCTGGGTTACGAGCAGTACTTC,CASRQALGYEQYF
-,-,TRBJ1-5,12,TRBV19,TGTGCCAGTAGTATTGGTGGCCAGCCCCAGCATTTT,CASSIGGQPQHF
-,once,TRBJ1-2,16,TRBV18,TGTGCCAGCTCACCACCGTCGACGGGGATTCGGAATGGCTACACCTTC,CASSPPSTGIRNGYTF
-,-,TRBJ1-1,14,TRBV7-9,TGTGCCAGCAGCTTAGCGGCAGTGAACACTGAAGCTTTCTTT,CASSLAAVNTEAFF
TRBD2,once,TRBJ2-3,14,TRBV6-1,TGTGCCAGCAGTGGTGGACTAGAGACAGATACGCAGTATTTT,CASSGGLETDTQYF
-,-,TRBJ1-1,14,TRBV15,TGTGCCACCAGCAGAGGAGAGGGTGGGACTGAAGCTTTCTTT,CATSRGEGGTEAFF
-,-,TRBJ2-5,14,TRBV5-1,TGCGCCAGCAGCCCCGACAGGATCCAAGAGACCCAGTACTTC,CASSPDRIQETQYF
-,-,TRBJ1-5,13,TRBV7-7,TGTGCCAGCAGCTTAGAAACAAATCAGCCCCAGCATTTT,CASSLETNQPQHF
-,-,TRBJ1-2,14,TRBV11-2,TGTGCCAGCAGCTTAGCCGAGGGTAGCTATGGCTACACCTTC,CASSLAEGSYGYTF
-,-,TRBJ1-2,14,TRBV6-4,TGTGCCAGCCTCAGTCTGCAGGTTAACTATGGCTACACCTTC,CASLSLQVNYGYTF
TRBD2,-,TRBJ2-5,14,TRBV7-2,TGTGCCAGCAGCGGCGGGGGGCTCCAAGAGACCCAGTACTTC,CASSGGGLQETQYF
-,-,TRBJ1-1,14,TRBV5-1,TGCGCCAGCAGCTTGGACAGGGAGGGGGCTGAAGCTTTCTTT,CASSLDREGAEAFF
-,-,TRBJ1-5,16,TRBV9,TGTGCCAGCAGCGTAGCGCGGAATTTGAGCAATCAGCCCCAGCATTTT,CASSVARNLSNQPQHF